This T cell receptor (beta chain) was documented in a study of T cells in Graves' hyperthyroidism and ophthalmopathy. Findings and limits, study-wide: Classification by a 13 V-J model distinguished ophthalmopathy from stable hyperthyroidism.

About this clonotype: Antigen: not known.

RNA transcripts yielded amplified TCR beta CDR3 regions. Using the HTBI primer set, a first-round RT-PCR was run on the TCR CDR3. Each CDR3 protein gets one entry after TCRdb re-called the multiplex PCR reads with MiXCR. In the table there are 27,000 or so distinct CDR3 sequences, approximately 46% of which are singletons. The germline V gene encodes CDR1 SGHNT and CDR2 YYREEE (reference sequence). Germline trimming cut 4 bases from V and 10 bases from J; bases unmatched to any gene: 3. This CDR3 has 12 amino acids. The chain joins TRBV5-4 to TRBJ1-4; 8 bases fit TRBD1. The sequencing input was blood. This TCR derives from a woman under 40 with Graves' hyperthyroidism. The CDR3 region has the DNA TGTGCCAGCAGCGGACAGGGAGGAAAACTGTTTTTT. Protein: CASSGQGGKLFF.